This T cell receptor beta chain was retrieved from a study of blood T cells in healthy people across ages. Overall study results and limits: Researchers deemed the diversity estimates from one million T cells underestimates.

Concerning this clonotype: Its cognate antigen is unknown.

Extracted total RNA amounted to at least 5.5 micrograms for each sample. Primers used in a second PCR of about 7 to 12 cycles were a sample-barcoded 5' primer and a J-beta primer mix. In TCRdb, the 5' RACE reads were re-called with MiXCR into one record per CDR3 protein. Among 700,000 to 850,000 distinct CDR3 sequences listed, about 55% were seen once. Deletions cut 5 bases from V and 0 bases from J, with 11 bases between. Germline V gene lookup returns CDR1 SGHAT and CDR2 FQNNGV. The CDR3 runs 14 residues. The sequenced sample consisted of blood. This sequence was found in a man older than 75 in good health. The chain uses TRBV11-2 and TRBJ2-7; D ambiguous. DNA of the CDR3: TGTGCCAGCAGCGATCAGACCTACTCCTACGAGCAGTACTTC. The encoded protein is CASSDQTYSYEQYF.